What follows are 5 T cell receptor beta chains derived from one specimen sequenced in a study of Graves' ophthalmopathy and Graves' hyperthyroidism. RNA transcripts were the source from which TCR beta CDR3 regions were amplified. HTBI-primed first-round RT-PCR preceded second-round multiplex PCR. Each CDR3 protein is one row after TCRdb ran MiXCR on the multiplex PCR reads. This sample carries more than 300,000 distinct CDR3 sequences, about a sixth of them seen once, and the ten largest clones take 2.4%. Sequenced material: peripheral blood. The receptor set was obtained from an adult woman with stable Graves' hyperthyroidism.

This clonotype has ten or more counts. CDR3 coding DNA: TGTGCCAGCAGCCTGCGACAGGGTGGGGATTCACCCCTCCACTTT. Its protein product is CASSLRQGGDSPLHF. The chain links TRBV2 to TRBJ1-6; 7 nucleotides match TRBD1. The V and J ends lost 6 bases and 8 bases, in that order; junction bases with no gene match: 10. Germline V lookup: CDR1 SNHLY, CDR2 FYNNEI. This CDR3 region has 15 residues.

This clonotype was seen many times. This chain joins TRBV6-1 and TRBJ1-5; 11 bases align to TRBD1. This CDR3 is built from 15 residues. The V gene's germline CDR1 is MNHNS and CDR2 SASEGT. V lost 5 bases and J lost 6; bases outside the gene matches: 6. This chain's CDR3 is CASSRTGGPGQPQHF. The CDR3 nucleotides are TGTGCCAGCAGTCGGACAGGGGGCCCGGGTCAGCCCCAGCATTTT.

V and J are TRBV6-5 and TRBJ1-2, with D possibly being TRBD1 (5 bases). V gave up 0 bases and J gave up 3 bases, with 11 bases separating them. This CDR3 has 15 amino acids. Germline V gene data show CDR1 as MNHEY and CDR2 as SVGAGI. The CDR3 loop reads CASSYSFPQDYGYTF. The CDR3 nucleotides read TGTGCCAGCAGTTACTCGTTCCCACAGGACTATGGCTACACCTTC.

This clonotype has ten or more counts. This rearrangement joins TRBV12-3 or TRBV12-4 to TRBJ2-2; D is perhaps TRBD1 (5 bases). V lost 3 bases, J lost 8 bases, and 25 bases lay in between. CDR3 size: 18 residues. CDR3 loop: CASSFRAALSQKSGELFF. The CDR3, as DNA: TGTGCCAGCAGTTTCAGGGCCGCCCTTTCACAGAAATCAGGGGAGCTGTTTTTT.

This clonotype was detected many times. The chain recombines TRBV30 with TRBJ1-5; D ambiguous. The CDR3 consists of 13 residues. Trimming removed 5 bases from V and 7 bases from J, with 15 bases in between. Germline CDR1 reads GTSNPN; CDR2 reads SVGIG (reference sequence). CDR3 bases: TGTGCCTGGGCCCGGGAAGGGCAACAGCCCCAGCATTTT. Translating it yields CAWAREGQQPQHF.